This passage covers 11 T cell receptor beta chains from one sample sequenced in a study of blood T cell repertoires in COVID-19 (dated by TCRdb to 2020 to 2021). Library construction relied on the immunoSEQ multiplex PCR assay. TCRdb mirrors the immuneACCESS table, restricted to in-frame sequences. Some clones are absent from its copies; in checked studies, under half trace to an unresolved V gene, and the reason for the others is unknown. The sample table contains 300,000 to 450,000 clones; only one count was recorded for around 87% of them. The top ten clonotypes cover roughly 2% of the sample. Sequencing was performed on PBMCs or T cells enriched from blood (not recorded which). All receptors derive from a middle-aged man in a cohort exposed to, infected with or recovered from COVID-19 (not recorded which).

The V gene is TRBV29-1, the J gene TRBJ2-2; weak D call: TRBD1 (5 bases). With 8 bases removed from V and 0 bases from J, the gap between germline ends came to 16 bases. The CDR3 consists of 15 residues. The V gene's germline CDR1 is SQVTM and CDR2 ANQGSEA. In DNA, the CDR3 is TGCAGCCCCGGACAAGGGATAGCGAACACCGGGGAGCTGTTTTTT. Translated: CSPGQGIANTGELFF.

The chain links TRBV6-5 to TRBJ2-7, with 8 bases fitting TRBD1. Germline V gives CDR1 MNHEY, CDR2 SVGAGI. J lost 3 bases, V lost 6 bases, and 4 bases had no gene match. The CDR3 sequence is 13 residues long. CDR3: CASRGTGDYEQYF. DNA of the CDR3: TGTGCCAGCAGGGGGACAGGCGACTACGAGCAGTACTTC.

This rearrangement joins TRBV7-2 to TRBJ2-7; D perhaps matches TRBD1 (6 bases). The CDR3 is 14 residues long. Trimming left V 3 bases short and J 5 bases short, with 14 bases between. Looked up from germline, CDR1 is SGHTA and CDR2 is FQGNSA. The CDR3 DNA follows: TGTGCCAGCAGCTTGGCATCCAGGGGAAACGAGCAGTACTTC. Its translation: CASSLASRGNEQYF.

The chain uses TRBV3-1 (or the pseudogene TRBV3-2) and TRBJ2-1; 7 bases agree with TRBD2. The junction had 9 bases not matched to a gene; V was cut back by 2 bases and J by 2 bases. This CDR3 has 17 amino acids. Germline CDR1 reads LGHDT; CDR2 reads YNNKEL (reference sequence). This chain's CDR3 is CASSQLPGRSPYNEQFF. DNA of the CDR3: TGTGCCAGCAGCCAACTCCCCGGGAGGTCTCCCTACAATGAGCAGTTCTTC.

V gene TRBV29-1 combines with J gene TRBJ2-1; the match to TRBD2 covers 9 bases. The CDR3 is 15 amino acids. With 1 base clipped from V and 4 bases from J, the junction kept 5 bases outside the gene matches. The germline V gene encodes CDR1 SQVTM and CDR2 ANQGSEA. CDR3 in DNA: TGCAGCGTTGAAGGAGGGCGGGAGGGTTACAATGAGCAGTTCTTC. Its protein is CSVEGGREGYNEQFF.

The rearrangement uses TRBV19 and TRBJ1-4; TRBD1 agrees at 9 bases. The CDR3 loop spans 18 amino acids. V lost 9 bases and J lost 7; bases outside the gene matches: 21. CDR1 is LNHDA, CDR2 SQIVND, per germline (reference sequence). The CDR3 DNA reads TGTGCCAGCCAAAGGGGGGACAGGGTCGGTCTGTGGTCTGAAAAACTGTTTTTT. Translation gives CASQRGDRVGLWSEKLFF.

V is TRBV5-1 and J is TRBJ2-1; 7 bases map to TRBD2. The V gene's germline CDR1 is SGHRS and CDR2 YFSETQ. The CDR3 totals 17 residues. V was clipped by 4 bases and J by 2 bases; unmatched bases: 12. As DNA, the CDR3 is TGCGCCAGCAGCGCATATGTTGGGAGGGCCGCCTACAATGAGCAGTTCTTC. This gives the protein CASSAYVGRAAYNEQFF.

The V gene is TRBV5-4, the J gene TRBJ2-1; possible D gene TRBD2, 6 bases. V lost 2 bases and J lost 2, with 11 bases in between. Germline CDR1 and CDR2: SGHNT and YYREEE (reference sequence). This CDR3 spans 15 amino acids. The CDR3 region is CASSLTTSPYNEQFF. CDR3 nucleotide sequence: TGTGCCAGCAGCTTAACGACTAGTCCCTACAATGAGCAGTTCTTC.

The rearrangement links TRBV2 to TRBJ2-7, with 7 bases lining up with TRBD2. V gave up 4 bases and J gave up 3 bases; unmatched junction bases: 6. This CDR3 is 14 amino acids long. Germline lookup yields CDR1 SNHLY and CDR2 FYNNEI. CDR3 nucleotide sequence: TGTGCCAGCAGTGCCCAGCAGCGGGACTACGAGCAGTACTTC. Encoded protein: CASSAQQRDYEQYF.

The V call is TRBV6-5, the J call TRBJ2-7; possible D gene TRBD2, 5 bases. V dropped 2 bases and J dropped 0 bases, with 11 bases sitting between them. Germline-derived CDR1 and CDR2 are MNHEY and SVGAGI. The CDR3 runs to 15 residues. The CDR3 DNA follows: TGTGCCAGCAGTTACCTATCAGGAGGCTCCTACGAGCAGTACTTC. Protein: CASSYLSGGSYEQYF.

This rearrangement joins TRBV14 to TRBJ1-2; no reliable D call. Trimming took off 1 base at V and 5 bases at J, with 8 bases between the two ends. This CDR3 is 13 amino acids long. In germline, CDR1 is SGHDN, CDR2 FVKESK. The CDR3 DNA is TGTGCCAGCAGCCAAGGGTTTCAGTATGGCTACACCTTC. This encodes CASSQGFQYGYTF.